These T cell receptor beta chains were read from a single sample in a study of OX40 agonist ivuxolimab in advanced cancers. TCRdb keeps only in-frame clones here, not all; method: immunoSEQ multiplex PCR. The sample holds tens of thousands of clones, approximately 90% seen once. This specimen consisted of CD4+ or CD8+ T cells sorted from blood, obtained in a trial of the OX40 agonist ivuxolimab. The source of these receptors is an adult with an advanced solid tumor such as melanoma, head and neck, liver or kidney cancer. The CDR3 runs from the conserved cysteine through the conserved F or W.

>TRBJ1-2|TRBV19
CASSIGWRPSGGYTF
>TRBJ2-1|TRBV18
CASSPRVPSGGSNEQFF
>TRBJ1-1|TRBV19
CASSINEGMGKAFF
>TRBJ1-5|TRBV30
CAWSEGRDQPQHF
>TRBJ2-3|TRBV11-2
CASSRSGIQATSTDTQYF
>TRBJ1-4|TRBV6-5
CASSNSGPINEKLFF
>TRBJ1-2|TRBV19
CASRGTDPSNYGYTF
>TRBJ2-5|TRBV11-3
CASSLDQTPATQYF
>TRBJ2-7|TRBV7-8
CASSDQTLSSYEQYF
>TRBJ2-1|TRBV5-4
CASSFGRGSGSLNEQFF
>TRBJ2-4|TRBV14
CASSPRAKNIQYF
>TRBJ2-1|TRBV13
CASSSLAGTTNEQFF
>TRBJ2-2|TRBV6-1
CASSIEANTGELFF
>TRBJ2-7|TRBV18
CASSPGQRAYEQYF
>TRBJ1-1|TRBV11-2
CASSADRGGTEAFF